This TCR beta chain derives from a study of Ad26.COV2.S vaccination and SARS-CoV-2 variants. Repertoires were generated with immunoSEQ multiplex PCR, while TCRdb's copy carries only in-frame clones and drops some. The sample carries under 500,000 clones, approximately 90% recorded once. Regarding this clone: Its antigen remains unidentified.

Study results and caveats: Substantial breadth was reported for post-vaccination spike-specific CD8+ and CD4+ T cells.

V lost 3 bases and J 4 bases, leaving 15 bases between the germline ends. Germline CDR1 and CDR2: DFQATT and SNEGSKA (reference sequence). The CDR3 is made up of 14 amino acids. This sample's treatment: over 15 received Ad26.COV2.S at low or high dose, single or two shots; about 5 received placebo; per-sample allocation not given. Day 63 after the first vaccine or placebo injection was the time point for sampling. The genes are TRBV20-1 and TRBJ1-1; a possible D gene is TRBD1 (5 bases). The starting material was peripheral blood, obtained in a trial of Ad26.COV2.S vaccine versus placebo. This sequence originates from a person between 18 and 65 years old who received the Ad26.COV2.S COVID-19 vaccine or a placebo. CDR3 protein: CSASAKGKRTEAFF. The CDR3 coding sequence is TGCAGTGCTAGTGCGAAGGGGAAACGCACTGAAGCTTTCTTT.